These T cell receptor beta chains were read from a single sample in a study of T cell responses to AZD1222 COVID-19 vaccine. Clones were read by immunoSEQ multiplex PCR, and TCRdb kept only the in-frame ones, dropping some. Of more than 100,000 clones listed, roughly 90% are singletons. Sample: peripheral blood, taken on day 0 of AZD1222 vaccination. These receptors all stem from an adult in good health. Each CDR3 is given with its conserved first and last residue. A D gene is named only where the DNA matches it firmly. A row's size may be missing; if present it is once, few, many or a size class.

j_call d_call cdr3_length clone_size v_call cdr3_aa cdr3_nt
TRBJ1-1 TRBD1 13 NA TRBV28 CASSPGQVPEAFF TGTGCCAGCAGTCCCGGACAGGTGCCTGAAGCTTTCTTT
TRBJ1-3 NA 15 NA TRBV29-1 CSVARGTSSGNTIYF TGCAGCGTTGCTCGGGGGACAAGCTCTGGAAACACCATATATTTT
TRBJ2-7 TRBD1 19 NA TRBV4-2 CASSHQEGRRIGTGYEQYF TGTGCCAGCAGCCACCAAGAAGGTCGAAGGATCGGGACAGGGTACGAGCAGTACTTC
TRBJ1-2 NA 14 NA TRBV7-2 CASSSEGGTPGYTF TGTGCCAGCAGCTCAGAAGGTGGCACCCCCGGCTACACCTTC
TRBJ1-2 NA 12 NA TRBV6-1 CASSEAGGGYTF TGTGCCAGCAGTGAAGCAGGAGGAGGCTACACCTTC
TRBJ2-2 TRBD1 18 once TRBV11-2 CASSLGLRRGQGAGELFF TGTGCCAGCAGCTTAGGTCTCCGCCGGGGACAGGGAGCCGGGGAGCTGTTTTTT
TRBJ1-5 NA 13 NA TRBV7-6 CASSLAPSQPQHF TGTGCCAGCAGCTTAGCGCCCAGTCAGCCCCAGCATTTT
TRBJ2-3 NA 14 NA TRBV7-6 CASSLRQGPDTQYF TGTGCCAGCAGCTTACGGCAGGGTCCAGATACGCAGTATTTT
TRBJ2-3 NA 14 NA TRBV19 CASSPWTASDTQYF TGTGCCAGTAGTCCTTGGACAGCTTCAGATACGCAGTATTTT
TRBJ2-1 NA 14 few TRBV6-6 CASSPGFGGNEQFF TGTGCCAGCAGCCCAGGGTTCGGGGGCAATGAGCAGTTCTTC
TRBJ2-1 TRBD1 13 NA TRBV28 CASRTDRYNEQFF TGTGCCAGCAGGACGGACAGGTACAATGAGCAGTTCTTC
TRBJ2-7 TRBD2 19 NA TRBV5-1 CASSLPASGLAGSSYEQYF TGCGCCAGCAGCTTACCCGCCTCCGGGCTAGCGGGGTCCTCCTACGAGCAGTACTTC
TRBJ1-1 NA 14 NA TRBV9 CASSVVVGEGEAFF TGTGCCAGCAGCGTAGTTGTAGGGGAGGGTGAAGCTTTCTTT
TRBJ1-1 NA 14 NA TRBV14 CASSPGWGSTEAFF TGTGCCAGCAGCCCCGGGTGGGGGTCCACTGAAGCTTTCTTT
TRBJ2-7 NA 11 NA TRBV30 CAWSDRYEQYF TGTGCCTGGAGTGATCGTTACGAGCAGTACTTC
TRBJ1-1 NA 14 NA TRBV30 CAWIPGPLNTEAFF TGTGCCTGGATCCCGGGACCGCTGAACACTGAAGCTTTCTTT
TRBJ1-2 NA 13 once TRBV6-5 CASSPDSSYGYTF TGTGCCAGCAGCCCGGACAGCTCCTATGGCTACACCTTC
TRBJ2-7 TRBD2 14 NA TRBV20-1 CSASLASGSYEQYF TGCAGTGCTAGTCTGGCTAGCGGAAGTTACGAGCAGTACTTC
TRBJ1-1 NA 14 NA TRBV23-1 CASSHVGSEHWAFF TGCGCCAGCAGTCACGTTGGGTCAGAACACTGGGCTTTCTTT
TRBJ2-7 NA 12 NA TRBV12-3/TRBV12-4 CASSKTGYEQYF TGTGCCAGCAGTAAGACAGGCTACGAGCAGTACTTC
TRBJ2-7 NA 15 NA TRBV4-2 CASSQERGGGIEQYF TGTGCCAGCAGCCAAGAAAGGGGGGGAGGGATCGAGCAGTACTTC
TRBJ1-4 TRBD1 17 NA TRBV28 CASKVDRAEATNEKLFF TGTGCCAGCAAAGTGGACAGGGCGGAGGCAACTAATGAAAAACTGTTTTTT
TRBJ1-2 NA 13 NA TRBV6-1 CASSDRNNDGYTF TGTGCCAGCAGTGACAGGAATAACGATGGCTACACCTTC